The present T cell receptor beta chain was sequenced within a study of T cell repertoires in cytomegalovirus infection. TCRdb analysed the reads with MiXCR anew, one entry per CDR3 protein. The profile shows approximately 700,000 distinct CDR3 sequences, 35% to 45% of them singletons. V shed 1 base and J 8 bases; nucleotides not matched to a gene: 9. CDR3 size: 16 residues. Germline CDR1 is SGHRS and CDR2 is YFSETQ. This clonotype was obtained from a human donor in good health (CMV status not recorded). Some clones in this sample may be carry-over from other donors' samples. The gene calls are TRBV5-1 and TRBJ2-1; 10 bases fit TRBD2. Material: PBMCs. CDR3 sequence reads: CASSLPKRGGADEQFF. The CDR3 region has the DNA TGCGCCAGCAGCTTGCCCAAGCGGGGGGGCGCGGATGAGCAGTTCTTC.